The rows below give T cell receptor beta chains drawn from one sample of a study of OX40 agonist ivuxolimab in advanced cancers. Using immunoSEQ multiplex PCR, the repertoire was profiled, and TCRdb retains in-frame clones only, with some absent. This table holds approximately 61,000 clones, roughly 90% found once. Sequences were derived from CD4+ or CD8+ T cells sorted from blood, sampled in a trial of the OX40 agonist ivuxolimab. These receptors all stem from an adult with an advanced solid tumor such as melanoma, head and neck, liver or kidney cancer. CDR3s include the opening cysteine and the closing phenylalanine or tryptophan. Each record gives: J gene, D gene, clone size, V gene, CDR3 length, CDR3 DNA, CDR3 protein. A D gene is named only where the DNA matches it firmly. Clone size, where shown, is once, few, many, or a class for clones that have expanded.

>TRBJ2-2|-|-|TRBV20-1|11
TGCAGTGCTAGAGAGTCCGGGGAGCTGTTTTTT
CSARESGELFF
>TRBJ2-3|-|-|TRBV11-3|16
TGTGCCAGCAGCGACGGGACTCTTCCTTACACAGATACGCAGTATTTT
CASSDGTLPYTDTQYF
>TRBJ2-7|-|-|TRBV19|11
TGTGCCAGTAGGAGTAGGGGCGAGCAGTACTTC
CASRSRGEQYF
>TRBJ2-1|-|-|TRBV4-2|13
TGTGCCAGCAGCCAAGATCAAGTCAATGAGCAGTTCTTC
CASSQDQVNEQFF
>TRBJ2-7|-|-|TRBV4-2|10
TGTGCCAGCAGCCTCTACGAGCAGTACTTC
CASSLYEQYF
>TRBJ2-4|-|-|TRBV27|16
TGTGCCAGCAGTTTAGGCCCGGGGGTCGCCAAAAACATTCAGTACTTC
CASSLGPGVAKNIQYF
>TRBJ2-5|TRBD1|few|TRBV4-3|16
TGCGCCAGCAGCCAAACCTTCGGGACAGGGAAAGAGACCCAGTACTTC
CASSQTFGTGKETQYF
>TRBJ2-1|-|-|TRBV27|12
TGTGCCAGCAGTTTGGGAGCGGATGAGCAGTTCTTC
CASSLGADEQFF
>TRBJ2-2|TRBD1|once|TRBV2|16
TGTGCCAGCAGTGGTTTCAGGGGGCATAACACCGGGGAGCTGTTTTTT
CASSGFRGHNTGELFF
>TRBJ1-3|-|-|TRBV28|15
TGTGCCAGCAGTGCCGGGACAAACTCTGGAAACACCATATATTTT
CASSAGTNSGNTIYF
>TRBJ2-5|TRBD1|-|TRBV19|13
TGTGCCAGTAGTATGGACAGGGAAGAGACCCAGTACTTC
CASSMDREETQYF
>TRBJ1-3|-|-|TRBV12-5|13
TGTGCTAGTGGACCGGACGCTGGTTTCACCATATATTTT
CASGPDAGFTIYF
>TRBJ2-3|-|-|TRBV28|18
TGTGCCAGCAGAACTAGCCGACCTCGGTCTGAATACTCAGATACGCAGTATTTT
CASRTSRPRSEYSDTQYF
>TRBJ2-7|-|-|TRBV7-2|15
TGTGCCAGCAGCCCCGGGGTTACTCGCGTGGGGGAGCAGTACTTC
CASSPGVTRVGEQYF
>TRBJ1-1|-|-|TRBV28|14
TGTGCCAGCACCTTAGCAAGGGGAGGAACTGAAGCTTTCTTT
CASTLARGGTEAFF
>TRBJ2-1|TRBD2|-|TRBV14|15
TGTGCCAGCAGCTTACTAGCGGGGGTATACAATGAGCAGTTCTTC
CASSLLAGVYNEQFF
>TRBJ1-1|TRBD1|-|TRBV7-3|14
TGTGCCAGCAGCTTGTACGGACAGGGGTATCGAGCTTTCTTT
CASSLYGQGYRAFF
>TRBJ2-5|TRBD2|-|TRBV5-6|17
TGTGCCAGCAGCTTGGAACTAGCGGGAGGTAGGCGAGAGACCCAGTACTTC
CASSLELAGGRRETQYF
>TRBJ1-5|-|-|TRBV28|14
TGTGCCAGCAGTGTGGACGGGCCTCAACAGCCCCAGCATTTT
CASSVDGPQQPQHF
>TRBJ1-2|-|-|TRBV5-6|15
TGTGCCAGCAGCTTGGGGGTCAGAGCTAACTATGGCTACACCTTC
CASSLGVRANYGYTF
>TRBJ2-7|-|-|TRBV7-9|14
TGTGCCAGCAGCTCCTGGTCCATTCCCTACGAGCAGTACTTC
CASSSWSIPYEQYF
>TRBJ2-7|TRBD1|-|TRBV27|16
TGTGCCAGCAGTTTACCCCCCGGGACAGGGGGCCACGAGCAGTACTTC
CASSLPPGTGGHEQYF
>TRBJ2-7|-|few|TRBV5-6|14
TGTGCCAGCAGCTTTGGGGGCCGGAGGGGCGAGCAGTACTTC
CASSFGGRRGEQYF
>TRBJ1-1|TRBD1|-|TRBV5-6|13
TGTGCCAGCAGCTTGGGGACAGGGGTGTGGGCTTTCTTT
CASSLGTGVWAFF
>TRBJ2-7|-|-|TRBV14|14
TGTGCCAGCCAATCCACAGGGGAGGACTACGAGCAGTACTTC
CASQSTGEDYEQYF
>TRBJ1-2|-|-|TRBV11-2|12
TGTGCCAGCAGCTATGACCCAGGTCGCTACACCTTC
CASSYDPGRYTF
>TRBJ2-6|-|-|TRBV4-1|19
TGCGCCAGCAGCCACCAACCACAGGGAAATTGGGCTGGGGCCAACGTCCTGACTTTC
CASSHQPQGNWAGANVLTF
>TRBJ2-3|TRBD2|-|TRBV29-1|18
TGCAGCGTTGCTGGGGACTATAGCGGGGGGCCCCCCACAGATACGCAGTATTTT
CSVAGDYSGGPPTDTQYF
>TRBJ1-6|-|once|TRBV7-8|16
TGTGCCAGCAGCTTAGAGGAGGGGGGAACTAATTCACCCCTCCACTTT
CASSLEEGGTNSPLHF
>TRBJ2-7|TRBD1|-|TRBV9|14
TGTGCCAGCAGCGGACAGGGAAGCTCCTACGAGCAGTACTTC
CASSGQGSSYEQYF
>TRBJ2-2|TRBD2|-|TRBV9|16
TGTGCCAGCAGCGTGCCCCTAGCGGGAGGTGCCGGGGAGCTGTTTTTT
CASSVPLAGGAGELFF
>TRBJ2-4|-|-|TRBV7-2|13
TGTGCCAGCAGCTTAGACCCCAAAAACATTCAGTACTTC
CASSLDPKNIQYF
>TRBJ2-7|-|-|TRBV10-3|14
TGTGCCATCAGTGAGTCGGGCCGGGAACACGAGCAGTACTTC
CAISESGREHEQYF
>TRBJ2-1|TRBD1|-|TRBV5-6|15
TGTGCCAGCAGCCGGGCCGGGACAGGGGACAATGAGCAGTTCTTC
CASSRAGTGDNEQFF
>TRBJ2-1|-|-|TRBV7-3|13
TGTGCCAGCAGCTCGGACCTTAACAATGAGCAGTTCTTC
CASSSDLNNEQFF
>TRBJ2-5|-|-|TRBV25-1|12
TGTGCCAGCAGTGAATCATGGTCAGAGCAGTACTTC
CASSESWSEQYF
>TRBJ2-7|-|-|TRBV5-5|14
TGTGCCAGCAGCTCGGGACTTTTGTCCTACGAGCAGTACTTC
CASSSGLLSYEQYF
>TRBJ2-7|-|-|TRBV28|14
TGTGCCAGCAGTTTACGGGAGTCGTCCTACGAGCAGTACTTC
CASSLRESSYEQYF
>TRBJ1-1|-|-|TRBV19|13
TGTGCCAGTAGTATTACTCCAGACAGCGAAGCTTTCTTT
CASSITPDSEAFF
>TRBJ2-2|-|-|TRBV27|14
TGTGCCAGCCAGCTTGGGGGCTTCACCGGGGAGCTGTTTTTT
CASQLGGFTGELFF
>TRBJ2-7|TRBD1|-|TRBV19|15
TGTGCCAGTAGTTTCTCCGGGACAGGGTATTACGAGCAGTACTTC
CASSFSGTGYYEQYF
>TRBJ1-5|-|-|TRBV5-5|14
TGTGCCAGCAGTCTGAGGGGGGCCAATCAGCCCCAGCATTTT
CASSLRGANQPQHF
>TRBJ2-1|TRBD2|-|TRBV11-2|17
TGTGCCAGCAGCTTTAGCGGGAGGGCTAGCTCCTACAATGAGCAGTTCTTC
CASSFSGRASSYNEQFF
>TRBJ2-5|-|-|TRBV5-5|16
TGTGCCAGCAGCTTCTCCTATCGACTAAGACGAGAGACCCAGTACTTC
CASSFSYRLRRETQYF
>TRBJ2-1|-|-|TRBV27|12
TGTGCCAGCACGGGGGCGTACAATGAGCAGTTCTTC
CASTGAYNEQFF
>TRBJ1-1|-|-|TRBV7-8|12
TGTGCCAGCAGCCAACTGAACACTGAAGCTTTCTTT
CASSQLNTEAFF
>TRBJ2-7|-|-|TRBV28|12
TGTGCCAGCAGCCTGACAGGCTACGAGCAGTACTTC
CASSLTGYEQYF
>TRBJ1-2|TRBD1|-|TRBV6-7|15
TGTGCCAGCAGTTACGGACTGGGACAGGGGGGCGGCTACACCTTC
CASSYGLGQGGGYTF
>TRBJ2-7|-|few|TRBV5-4|15
TGTGCCAGCAGCCATGTTGAGGGGAACTCCTACGAGCAGTACTTC
CASSHVEGNSYEQYF
>TRBJ2-6|-|once|TRBV2|15
TGTGCCCACATCAATTCGGACTCTGGGGCCAACGTCCTGACTTTC
CAHINSDSGANVLTF
>TRBJ2-7|TRBD1|-|TRBV19|15
TGTGCCAGTAGCCCCTGGTCGGACAGGACCTACGAGCAGTACTTC
CASSPWSDRTYEQYF
>TRBJ1-4|-|-|TRBV11-2|16
TGTGCCAGCAGCCATATGCCAGGGTCAGGTTCTGAAAAACTGTTTTTT
CASSHMPGSGSEKLFF
>TRBJ1-1|TRBD1|-|TRBV5-1|15
TGCGCCAGCAGCTTCGCCGGACAGGGGAACACTGAAGCTTTCTTT
CASSFAGQGNTEAFF
>TRBJ2-7|TRBD2|-|TRBV4-1|15
TGCGCCAGCAGCCAGACTAGCGGGGGTTCCTACGAGCAGTACTTC
CASSQTSGGSYEQYF
>TRBJ2-3|-|-|TRBV27|14
TGTGCCAGCAGTTTAAGGGCTAGCACAGATACGCAGTATTTT
CASSLRASTDTQYF
>TRBJ1-2|-|-|TRBV2|14
TGTGCCAGCAGTGAATCATTGGCTGGCTATGGCTACACCTTC
CASSESLAGYGYTF
>TRBJ2-5|TRBD2|-|TRBV27|17
TGTGCCAGCAGTTTATCCAGGACTAGAAGGGGCCAAGAGACCCAGTACTTC
CASSLSRTRRGQETQYF
>TRBJ2-5|-|-|TRBV7-2|14
TGTGCCAGCCGCCTCAGGGAAAGTGGGGAGACCCAGTACTTC
CASRLRESGETQYF
>TRBJ2-7|TRBD1|-|TRBV10-3|15
TGTGCCATCAGTGATACCGGGACAGGGGGTTACGAGCAGTACTTC
CAISDTGTGGYEQYF
>TRBJ2-1|-|few|TRBV19|15
TGTGCCAGTAGTATCTTGGTGGGAGCGCGCAATGAGCAGTTCTTC
CASSILVGARNEQFF